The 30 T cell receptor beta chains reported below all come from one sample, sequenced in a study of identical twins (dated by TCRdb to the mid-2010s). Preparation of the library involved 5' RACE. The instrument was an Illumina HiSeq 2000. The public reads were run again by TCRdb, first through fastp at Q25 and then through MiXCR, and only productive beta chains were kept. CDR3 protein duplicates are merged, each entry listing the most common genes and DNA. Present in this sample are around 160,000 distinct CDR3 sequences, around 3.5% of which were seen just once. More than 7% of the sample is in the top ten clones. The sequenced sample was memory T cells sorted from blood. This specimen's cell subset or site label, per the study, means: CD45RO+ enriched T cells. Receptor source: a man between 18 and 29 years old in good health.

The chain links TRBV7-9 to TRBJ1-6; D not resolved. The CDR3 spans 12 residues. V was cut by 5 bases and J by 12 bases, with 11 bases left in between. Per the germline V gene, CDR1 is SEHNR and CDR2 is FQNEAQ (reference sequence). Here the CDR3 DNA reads TGTGCCAGCAGCCCCGACCAGGAACCCCTCCACTTT. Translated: CASSPDQEPLHF.

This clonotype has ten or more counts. DNA of the CDR3: TGTGCCAGCAGCTGGGGGACTAGCGGGACCTCCTACGAGCAGTACTTC. It translates to CASSWGTSGTSYEQYF. The chain has TRBV14 and TRBJ2-7; TRBD2 matches 13 bases. Trimming cost V 5 bases and J 0 bases; bases outside gene matches: 4. The CDR3 has 16 residues. In germline, CDR1 is SGHDN, CDR2 FVKESK. The full variable domain, in which reference TRBV14 and TRBJ2-7 provide the parts outside the CDR3, is EAGVTQFPSHSVIEKGQTVTLRCDPISGHDNLYWYRRVMGKEIKFLLHFVKESKQDESGMPNNRFLAERTGGTYSTLKVQPAELEDSGVYFCASSWGTSGTSYEQYFGPGTRLTVT.

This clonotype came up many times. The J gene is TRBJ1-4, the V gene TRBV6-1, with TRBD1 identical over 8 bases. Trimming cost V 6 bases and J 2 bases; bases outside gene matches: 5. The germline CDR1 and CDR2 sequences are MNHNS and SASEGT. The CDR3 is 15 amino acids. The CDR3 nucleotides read TGTGCCAGCAGACGACAGGGGCTGACTAATGAAAAACTGTTTTTT. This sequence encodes CASRRQGLTNEKLFF.

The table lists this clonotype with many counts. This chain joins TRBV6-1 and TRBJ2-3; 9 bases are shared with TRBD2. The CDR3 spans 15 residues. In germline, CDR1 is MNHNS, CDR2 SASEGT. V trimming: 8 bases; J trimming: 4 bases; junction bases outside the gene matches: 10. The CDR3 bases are TGTGCCAGCGGTAATAGCGGGAGCACACCAGATACGCAGTATTTT. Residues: CASGNSGSTPDTQYF.

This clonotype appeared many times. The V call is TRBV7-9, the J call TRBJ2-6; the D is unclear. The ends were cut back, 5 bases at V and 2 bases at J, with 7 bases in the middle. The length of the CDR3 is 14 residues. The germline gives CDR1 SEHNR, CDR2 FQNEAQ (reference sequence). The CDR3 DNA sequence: TGTGCCAGCAGCATGGTACCTGGGGCCAACGTCCTGACTTTC. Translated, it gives CASSMVPGANVLTF.

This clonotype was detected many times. CDR3 sequence (DNA): TGTGCCAGCAGCAAAGAGGGGGGGATGATTGAGGAGCTGTTTTTT. Its translation is CASSKEGGMIEELFF. The rearrangement uses TRBV11-2 and TRBJ2-2; possible D gene TRBD2, 7 bases. The CDR3 is 15 residues long. Germline lookup yields CDR1 SGHAT and CDR2 FQNNGV. The V end was cut by 5 bases, the J end by 10 bases, with 20 bases between.

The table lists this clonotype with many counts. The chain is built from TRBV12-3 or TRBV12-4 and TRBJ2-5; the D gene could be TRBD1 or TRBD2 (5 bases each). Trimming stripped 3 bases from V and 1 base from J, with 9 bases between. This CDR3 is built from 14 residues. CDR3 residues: CASSFSGRQETQYF. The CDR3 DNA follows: TGTGCCAGCAGTTTTTCGGGACGCCAAGAGACCCAGTACTTC.

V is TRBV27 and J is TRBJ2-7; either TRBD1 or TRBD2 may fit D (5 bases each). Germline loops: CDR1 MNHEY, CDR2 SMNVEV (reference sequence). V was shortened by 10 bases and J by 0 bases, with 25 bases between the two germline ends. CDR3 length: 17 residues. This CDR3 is CATKQLTTGTSSYEQYF. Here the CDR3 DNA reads TGTGCCACCAAACAACTTACCACCGGGACGAGCTCCTACGAGCAGTACTTC.

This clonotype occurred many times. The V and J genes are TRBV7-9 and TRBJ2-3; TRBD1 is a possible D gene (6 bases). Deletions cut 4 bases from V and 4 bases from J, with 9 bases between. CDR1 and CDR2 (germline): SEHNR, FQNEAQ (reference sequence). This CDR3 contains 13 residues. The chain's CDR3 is CASSSAGADTQYF. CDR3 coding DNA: TGTGCCAGCAGCTCAGCAGGGGCAGATACGCAGTATTTT.

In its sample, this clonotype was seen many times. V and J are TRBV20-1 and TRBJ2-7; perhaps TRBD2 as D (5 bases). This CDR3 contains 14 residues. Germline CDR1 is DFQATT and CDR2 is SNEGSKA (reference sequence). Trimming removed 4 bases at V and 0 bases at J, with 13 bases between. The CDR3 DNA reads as TGCAGTGCTATTCCCCCGGGAATCTCCTACGAGCAGTACTTC. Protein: CSAIPPGISYEQYF.

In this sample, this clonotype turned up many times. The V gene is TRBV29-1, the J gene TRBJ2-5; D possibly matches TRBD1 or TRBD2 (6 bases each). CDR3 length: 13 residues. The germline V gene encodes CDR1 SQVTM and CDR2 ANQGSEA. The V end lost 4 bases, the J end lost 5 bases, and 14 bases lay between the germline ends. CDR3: CSVVGGGWETQYF. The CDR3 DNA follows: TGCAGCGTTGTGGGGGGCGGATGGGAGACCCAGTACTTC.

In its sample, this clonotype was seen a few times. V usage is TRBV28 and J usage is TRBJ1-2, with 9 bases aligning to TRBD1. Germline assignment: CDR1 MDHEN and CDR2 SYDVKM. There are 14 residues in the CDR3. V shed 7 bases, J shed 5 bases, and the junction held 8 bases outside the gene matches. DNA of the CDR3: TGTGCCAGCAATAAACAGGGGGCATCTTATGGCTACACCTTC. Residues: CASNKQGASYGYTF.

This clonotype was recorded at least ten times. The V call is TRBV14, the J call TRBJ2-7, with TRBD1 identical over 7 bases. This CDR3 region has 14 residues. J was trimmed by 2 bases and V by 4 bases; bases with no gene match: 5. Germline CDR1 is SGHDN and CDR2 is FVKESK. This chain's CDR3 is CASSPGGATYEQYV. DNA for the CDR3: TGTGCCAGCAGCCCAGGGGGAGCGACCTACGAGCAGTACGTC.

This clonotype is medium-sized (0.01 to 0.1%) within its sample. The DNA of the CDR3 is TGCAGTGCTCTCCCTATAGCGGGAGGGCCTCGGGAGACCCAGTACTTC. It specifies CSALPIAGGPRETQYF. The V call is TRBV20-1, the J call TRBJ2-5, with 11 bases identical to TRBD2. This CDR3 contains 16 residues. CDR1 and CDR2 from the germline V gene are DFQATT and SNEGSKA (reference sequence). Trimming removed 5 bases from V and 5 bases from J; junction bases left unmatched: 13.

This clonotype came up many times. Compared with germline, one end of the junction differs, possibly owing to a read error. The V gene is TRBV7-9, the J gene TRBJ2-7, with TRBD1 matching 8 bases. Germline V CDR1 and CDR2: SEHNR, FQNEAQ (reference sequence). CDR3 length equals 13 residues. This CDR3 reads CASSLSGTGTGRF. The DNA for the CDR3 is TGTGCCAGCAGCTTATCGGGTACAGGGACAGGAAGGTTC.

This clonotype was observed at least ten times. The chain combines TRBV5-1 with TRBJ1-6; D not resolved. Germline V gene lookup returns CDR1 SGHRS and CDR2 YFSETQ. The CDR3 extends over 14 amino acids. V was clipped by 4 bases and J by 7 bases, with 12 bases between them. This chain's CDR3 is CASSRTGVNSPLHF. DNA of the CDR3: TGCGCCAGCAGCCGGACGGGAGTAAATTCACCCCTCCACTTT.

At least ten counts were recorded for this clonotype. The chain's CDR3 is CASSWGPAGIGANVLTF. The DNA for the CDR3 is TGCGCCAGCAGCTGGGGCCCCGCAGGGATCGGGGCCAACGTCCTGACTTTC. The rearrangement links TRBV5-1 to TRBJ2-6; a weak D match, TRBD1 (5 bases). Germline V gene sequence: CDR1 SGHRS, CDR2 YFSETQ. Trimming took 3 bases from V and 4 from J, leaving 17 bases between them. CDR3 length: 17 amino acids.

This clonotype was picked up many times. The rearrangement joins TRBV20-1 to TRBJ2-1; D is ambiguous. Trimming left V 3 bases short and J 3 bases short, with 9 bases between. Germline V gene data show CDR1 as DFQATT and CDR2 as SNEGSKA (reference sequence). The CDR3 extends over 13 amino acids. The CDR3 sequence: CSASFGVYNEQFF. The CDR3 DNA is TGCAGTGCTAGTTTCGGAGTCTACAATGAGCAGTTCTTC.

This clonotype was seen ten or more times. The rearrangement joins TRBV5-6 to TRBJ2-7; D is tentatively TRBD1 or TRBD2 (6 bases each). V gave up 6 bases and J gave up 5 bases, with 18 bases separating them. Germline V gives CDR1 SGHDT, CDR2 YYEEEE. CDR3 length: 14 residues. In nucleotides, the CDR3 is TGTGCCAGCAACTCTAGGAGGGGGGTTCACGAGCAGTACTTC. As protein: CASNSRRGVHEQYF.

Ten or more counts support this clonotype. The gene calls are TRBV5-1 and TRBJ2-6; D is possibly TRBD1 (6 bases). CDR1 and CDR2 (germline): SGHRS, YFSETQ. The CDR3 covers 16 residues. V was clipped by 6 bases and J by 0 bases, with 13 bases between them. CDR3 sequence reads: CASTDRPSSGANVLTF. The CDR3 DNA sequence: TGCGCCAGCACGGACAGACCCTCCTCTGGGGCCAACGTCCTGACTTTC.

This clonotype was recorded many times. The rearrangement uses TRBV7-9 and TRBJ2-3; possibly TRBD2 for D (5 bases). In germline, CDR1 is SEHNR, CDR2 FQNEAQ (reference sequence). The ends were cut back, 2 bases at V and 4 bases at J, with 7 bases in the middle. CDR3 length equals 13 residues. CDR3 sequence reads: CASSLSGADTQYF. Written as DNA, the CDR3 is TGTGCCAGCAGCTTATCCGGGGCAGATACGCAGTATTTT.

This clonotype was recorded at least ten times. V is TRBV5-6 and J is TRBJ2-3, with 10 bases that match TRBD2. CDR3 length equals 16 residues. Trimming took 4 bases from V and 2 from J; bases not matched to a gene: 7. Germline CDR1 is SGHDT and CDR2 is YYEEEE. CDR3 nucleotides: TGTGCCAGCAGCCGTTTACTAGCGGGGACCACAGATACGCAGTATTTT. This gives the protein CASSRLLAGTTDTQYF.

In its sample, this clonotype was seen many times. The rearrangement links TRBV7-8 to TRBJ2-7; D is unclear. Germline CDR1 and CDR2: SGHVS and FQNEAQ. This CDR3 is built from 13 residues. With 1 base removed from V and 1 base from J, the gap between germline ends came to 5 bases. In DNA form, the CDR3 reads TGTGCCAGCAGCTTAGGACTTTCCTACGAGCAGTACGTC. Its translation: CASSLGLSYEQYV.

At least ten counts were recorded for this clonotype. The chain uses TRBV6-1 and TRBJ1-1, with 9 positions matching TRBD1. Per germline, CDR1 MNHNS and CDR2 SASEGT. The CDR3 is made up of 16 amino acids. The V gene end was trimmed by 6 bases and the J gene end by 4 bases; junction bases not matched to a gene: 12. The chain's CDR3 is CASSSEVGTGPTEAFF. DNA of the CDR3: TGTGCCAGCAGCTCCGAGGTTGGGACAGGGCCCACTGAAGCTTTCTTT.

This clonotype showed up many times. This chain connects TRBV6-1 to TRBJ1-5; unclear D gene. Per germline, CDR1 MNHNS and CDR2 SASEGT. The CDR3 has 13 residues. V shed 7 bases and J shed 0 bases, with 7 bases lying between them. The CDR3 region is CASMEGSNQPQHF. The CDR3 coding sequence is TGTGCCAGCATGGAAGGTAGCAATCAGCCCCAGCATTTT.

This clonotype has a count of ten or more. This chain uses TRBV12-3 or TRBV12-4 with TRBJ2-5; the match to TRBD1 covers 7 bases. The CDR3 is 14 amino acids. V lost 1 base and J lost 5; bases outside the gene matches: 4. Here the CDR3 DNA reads TGTGCCAGCAGTTTAGGAGACAGGGTTGAGACCCAGTACTTC. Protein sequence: CASSLGDRVETQYF.

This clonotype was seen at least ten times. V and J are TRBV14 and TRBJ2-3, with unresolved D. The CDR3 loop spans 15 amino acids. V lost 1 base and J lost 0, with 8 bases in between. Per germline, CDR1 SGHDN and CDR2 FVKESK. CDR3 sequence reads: CASSQGTISTDTQYF. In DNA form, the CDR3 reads TGTGCCAGCAGCCAAGGAACAATAAGCACAGATACGCAGTATTTT.

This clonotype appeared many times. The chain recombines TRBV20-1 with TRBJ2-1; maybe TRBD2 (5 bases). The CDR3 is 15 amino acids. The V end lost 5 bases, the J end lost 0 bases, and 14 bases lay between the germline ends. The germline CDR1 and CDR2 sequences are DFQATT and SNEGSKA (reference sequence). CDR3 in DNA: TGCAGTGCTCCCGGACTGACGAGCTCCTACAATGAGCAGTTCTTC. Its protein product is CSAPGLTSSYNEQFF.

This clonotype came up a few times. CDR3 region: CATSVGGTTEAFF. CDR3 DNA: TGTGCCACCAGTGTTGGGGGGACCACTGAAGCTTTCTTT. The genes are TRBV24-1 and TRBJ1-1; TRBD1 might be the D (5 bases). Germline values: CDR1 KGHDR, CDR2 SFDVKD. Trimming pared 5 bases from V and 4 bases from J, leaving 10 bases between. There are 13 residues in the CDR3.

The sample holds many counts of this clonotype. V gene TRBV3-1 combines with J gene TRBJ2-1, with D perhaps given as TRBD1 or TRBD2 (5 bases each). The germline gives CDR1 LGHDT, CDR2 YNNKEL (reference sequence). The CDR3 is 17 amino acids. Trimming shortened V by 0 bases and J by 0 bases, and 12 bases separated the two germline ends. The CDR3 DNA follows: TGTGCCAGCAGCCAAGATACTTGGGGGAGCTCCTACAATGAGCAGTTCTTC. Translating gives CASSQDTWGSSYNEQFF.